This is a list of T cell receptor beta chains from one sample in a study of spatial heterogeneity in lung cancer. TCRdb ran MiXCR on the 5' RACE reads and lists one entry per CDR3 protein. This table has some 110,000 distinct CDR3 sequences, over 9% appearing once. The source was PBMCs, collected at follow-up. The receptor set was obtained from a male donor with early-stage non-small cell lung cancer. The CDR3 runs from the conserved cysteine through the conserved F or W. The order of the fields is CDR3 DNA, CDR3 protein, clone size, J gene, D gene, V gene. D genes are given only for firm matches. Clone size is not always given. Where it is, it says once, few, many or a class for expanded clones.

cdr3_nt: TGTGCCAGCAGTTATAGTACTAGTGTCACCGGGGAGCTGTTTTTT
cdr3_aa: CASSYSTSVTGELFF
clone_size: .
j_call: TRBJ2-2
d_call: .
v_call: TRBV6-5

cdr3_nt: TGTGCCAGCAGCTTAGCTGGCGAGCAGTACTTC
cdr3_aa: CASSLAGEQYF
clone_size: few
j_call: TRBJ2-7
d_call: .
v_call: TRBV7-2

cdr3_nt: TGTGCCAGCAGTTCACGGGGGGCACTGGAAAAACTGTTTTTT
cdr3_aa: CASSSRGALEKLFF
clone_size: many
j_call: TRBJ1-4
d_call: .
v_call: TRBV12-3/TRBV12-4

cdr3_nt: TGTGCCAGCAGCTCGCCTACCCAGGGGCTCTATGGCTACACCTTC
cdr3_aa: CASSSPTQGLYGYTF
clone_size: .
j_call: TRBJ1-2
d_call: .
v_call: TRBV5-4

cdr3_nt: TGCAGTGCTAGAGGGGACGCAGCGAGGCCGAACACCGGGGAGCTGTTTTTT
cdr3_aa: CSARGDAARPNTGELFF
clone_size: few
j_call: TRBJ2-2
d_call: .
v_call: TRBV20-1

cdr3_nt: TGCAGCGTTCAGTTGTTAAACTCTGGAAACACCATATATTTT
cdr3_aa: CSVQLLNSGNTIYF
clone_size: many
j_call: TRBJ1-3
d_call: .
v_call: TRBV29-1

cdr3_nt: TGTGCCAGCAGCTATTCACAAAATACGCAGTATTTT
cdr3_aa: CASSYSQNTQYF
clone_size: .
j_call: TRBJ2-3
d_call: .
v_call: TRBV7-9

cdr3_nt: TGTGCCACCAGTGGAGGACTAAATGAGCAGTTCTTC
cdr3_aa: CATSGGLNEQFF
clone_size: many
j_call: TRBJ2-1
d_call: .
v_call: TRBV24-1

cdr3_nt: TGCAGCGTTTTGTCGGGACAGGTCTACGAGCAGTACTTC
cdr3_aa: CSVLSGQVYEQYF
clone_size: few
j_call: TRBJ2-7
d_call: TRBD1
v_call: TRBV29-1

cdr3_nt: TGTGCCAGCAGCTTAACTCGATCGGTCGGGGAGCTGTTTTTT
cdr3_aa: CASSLTRSVGELFF
clone_size: many
j_call: TRBJ2-2
d_call: .
v_call: TRBV7-2

cdr3_nt: TGTGCCAGCAGCTCAGGGGAGACCCAGTACTTC
cdr3_aa: CASSSGETQYF
clone_size: few
j_call: TRBJ2-5
d_call: .
v_call: TRBV5-4

cdr3_nt: TGTGCCAGCAGTCCACCCGGGCACACGGGGACAGGGAGCTACGAGCAGTACTTC
cdr3_aa: CASSPPGHTGTGSYEQYF
clone_size: many
j_call: TRBJ2-7
d_call: TRBD1
v_call: TRBV12-3/TRBV12-4

cdr3_nt: TGCGCCAGCAGCTCGGACGCCGGGGGGACTGAAGCTTTCTTT
cdr3_aa: CASSSDAGGTEAFF
clone_size: few
j_call: TRBJ1-1
d_call: .
v_call: TRBV5-1

cdr3_nt: TGTGCCTGGATCCCAAGCCGGGACAGGGGGCGCTGGAACACTGAAGCTTTCTTT
cdr3_aa: CAWIPSRDRGRWNTEAFF
clone_size: few
j_call: TRBJ1-1
d_call: TRBD1
v_call: TRBV30

cdr3_nt: TGTGCCAGCAGTCCCTACTCAGACCACACAGATACGCAGTATTTT
cdr3_aa: CASSPYSDHTDTQYF
clone_size: few
j_call: TRBJ2-3
d_call: .
v_call: TRBV12-3/TRBV12-4

cdr3_nt: TGTGCCAGCTGCACTACCTTCCAAGAGACCCAGTACTTC
cdr3_aa: CASCTTFQETQYF
clone_size: few
j_call: TRBJ2-5
d_call: .
v_call: TRBV6-2/TRBV6-3

cdr3_nt: TGCAGCGCTAGGACAGGGACGAGCAATCAGCCCCAGCATTTT
cdr3_aa: CSARTGTSNQPQHF
clone_size: .
j_call: TRBJ1-5
d_call: TRBD1
v_call: TRBV29-1

cdr3_nt: TGTGCCAGCGTCCGCGGAACTAGCGCCGAGCAGTACTTC
cdr3_aa: CASVRGTSAEQYF
clone_size: .
j_call: TRBJ2-7
d_call: TRBD2
v_call: TRBV6-2/TRBV6-3

cdr3_nt: TGTGCCAGCAGCGTAGCGCCCCATCCTCCCTACAATGAGCAGTTCTTC
cdr3_aa: CASSVAPHPPYNEQFF
clone_size: .
j_call: TRBJ2-1
d_call: .
v_call: TRBV9

cdr3_nt: TGTGCCAGCAGCCAAGCGGGGGAGCAGTACTTC
cdr3_aa: CASSQAGEQYF
clone_size: .
j_call: TRBJ2-7
d_call: .
v_call: TRBV3-1

cdr3_nt: TGTGCCAGCAGTTTGCCCGGGCTGGCGGAGGGAAAACTGTTTTTT
cdr3_aa: CASSLPGLAEGKLFF
clone_size: few
j_call: TRBJ1-4
d_call: .
v_call: TRBV28

cdr3_nt: TGTGCCGGAAGAGACCGACAATCCCGGGACGGATCCAGCTCCTACGAGCAGTACTTC
cdr3_aa: CAGRDRQSRDGSSSYEQYF
clone_size: few
j_call: TRBJ2-7
d_call: .
v_call: TRBV28

cdr3_nt: TGTGCCATCAGGACGACAGGGCACAATGAGCAGTTCTTC
cdr3_aa: CAIRTTGHNEQFF
clone_size: few
j_call: TRBJ2-1
d_call: TRBD1
v_call: TRBV10-3

cdr3_nt: TGTGCCAGCAGGGAAGTCAGACAGCATTTT
cdr3_aa: CASREVRQHF
clone_size: many
j_call: TRBJ1-5
d_call: .
v_call: TRBV28

cdr3_nt: TGCGCCAGCAAACGCTCAGGAGCGGGTACCTACAATGAGCAGTTCTTC
cdr3_aa: CASKRSGAGTYNEQFF
clone_size: .
j_call: TRBJ2-1
d_call: .
v_call: TRBV5-1

cdr3_nt: TGTGCCAGCAGCTTAGGAGCAGGGACGAACACTGAAGCTTTCTTT
cdr3_aa: CASSLGAGTNTEAFF
clone_size: .
j_call: TRBJ1-1
d_call: .
v_call: TRBV7-9

cdr3_nt: TGCGCCAGCAGCTTGTCGCAGGGAAGGATAAACATTCAGTACTTC
cdr3_aa: CASSLSQGRINIQYF
clone_size: many
j_call: TRBJ2-4
d_call: .
v_call: TRBV5-1